This T cell receptor beta chain was identified in a study of identical twins. Study-wide results and limits: Excess sharing by twins proved weaker in beta out-of-frame sequences. Invariant MAIT and iNKT cells are populations that could partly confound zero-insertion analyses. Fewer insertions were carried by abundant cord blood beta clonotypes, but none was seen in memory repertoires.

Trimming took off 9 bases at V and 5 bases at J, with 14 bases between the two ends. Germline V gene sequence: CDR1 SNHLY, CDR2 FYNNEI. The CDR3 has 13 amino acids. Note on this clonotype: Its specificity is not known.

TCRdb independently ran MiXCR on the 5' RACE reads; one entry per CDR3 protein. The sample records about 790,000 distinct CDR3 sequences, about 20% being singletons. The same data also contributed to another study, on T cells expressing NK-cell markers. From that paper: Among a handful of donors, these clonotypes also ranked first in the CD3+CD56-NKG2C+ fraction.

The J gene is TRBJ2-1, the V gene TRBV2; D may be TRBD1 (6 bases). Sequenced input: PBMCs. The source of this sequence is a woman between 18 and 30 years old in good health. CDR3 sequence (DNA): TGTGCCAGGGCTTCTTGGACAGACAATGAGCAGTTCTTC. As protein: CARASWTDNEQFF.